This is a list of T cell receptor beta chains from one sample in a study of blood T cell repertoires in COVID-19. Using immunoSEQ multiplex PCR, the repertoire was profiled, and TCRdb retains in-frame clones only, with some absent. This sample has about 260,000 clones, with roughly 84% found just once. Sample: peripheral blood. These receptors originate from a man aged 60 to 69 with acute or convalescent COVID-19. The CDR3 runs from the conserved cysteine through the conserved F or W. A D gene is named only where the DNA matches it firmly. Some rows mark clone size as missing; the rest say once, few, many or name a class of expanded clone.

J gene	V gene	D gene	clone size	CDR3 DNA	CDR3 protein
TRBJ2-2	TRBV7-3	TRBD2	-	TGTGCCAGCAGCCCGGCTAGCGGGAGTTCGGGGACCGGGGAGCTGTTTTTT	CASSPASGSSGTGELFF
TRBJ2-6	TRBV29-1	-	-	TGCAGCGTTGATTCGGGGGCCAACGTCCTGACTTTC	CSVDSGANVLTF
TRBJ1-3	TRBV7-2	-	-	TGTGCCAGCAGCCCAAGACTAGGGTTTGGAAACACCATATATTTT	CASSPRLGFGNTIYF
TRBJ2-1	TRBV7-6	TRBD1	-	TGTGCCAGCAGCCCACAGACAGGGGGCAATGAGCAGTTCTTC	CASSPQTGGNEQFF
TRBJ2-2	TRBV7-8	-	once	TGTGCCAGCAGCTTAGCTGCCTCGAGGGGGGAGCTGTTTTTT	CASSLAASRGELFF
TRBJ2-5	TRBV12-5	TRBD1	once	TGTGCTAGTGTCTGGGACAGGGTGGAGACCCAGTACTTC	CASVWDRVETQYF
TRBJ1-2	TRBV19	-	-	TGTGCCAGTACCGCAACAGGTCCCTATGGCTACACCTTC	CASTATGPYGYTF
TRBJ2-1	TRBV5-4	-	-	TGTGCCAGCAGCCTAACCCAGGGCAATGAGCAGTTCTTC	CASSLTQGNEQFF
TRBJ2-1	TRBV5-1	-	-	TGCGCCAGCAGCTTCCCTGGGACTCCTTCCCGAGGGAGCTCCTACAATGAGCAGTTCTTC	CASSFPGTPSRGSSYNEQFF
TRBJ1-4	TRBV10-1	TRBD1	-	TGCGCCAGCAAAGGTCCTGGGACAGGGGATGAAAAACTGTTTTTT	CASKGPGTGDEKLFF
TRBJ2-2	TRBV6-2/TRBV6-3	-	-	TGTGCCAGCAGTTATGGTGACCTTCAGGGGACCGGGGAGCTGTTTTTT	CASSYGDLQGTGELFF
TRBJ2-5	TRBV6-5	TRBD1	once	TGTGCCAGCAGTTATGGCCAGGGGGCTAGTCAAGAGACCCAGTACTTC	CASSYGQGASQETQYF
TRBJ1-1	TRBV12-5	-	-	TGTGCTAGTGGTTTGATCTATCTAATGACAGATAGAAAGGCTGAAGCTTTCTTT	CASGLIYLMTDRKAEAFF
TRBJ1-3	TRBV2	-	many	TGTGCCAGCTTGCCAGGGGCTGGAAACACCATATATTTT	CASLPGAGNTIYF
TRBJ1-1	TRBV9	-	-	TGTGCCAGCAGCGGAGGGGAACAGGGAAACACTGAAGCTTTCTTT	CASSGGEQGNTEAFF
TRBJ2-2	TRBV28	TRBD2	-	TGTGCCAGCAGGGCTAGCGGTTACACCGGGGAGCTGTTTTTT	CASRASGYTGELFF
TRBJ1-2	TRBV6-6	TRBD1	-	TGTGCCAGCATTCGGACAGGGGAGGGAATCTATGGCTACACCTTC	CASIRTGEGIYGYTF
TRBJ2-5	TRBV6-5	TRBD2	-	TGTGCCAGCAGTAGTCTAGCGGGGAGTCAAGAGACCCAGTACTTC	CASSSLAGSQETQYF
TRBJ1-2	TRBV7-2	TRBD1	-	TGTGCCAGCAGCTGGGACAGGGGCCGATACTATGGCTACACCTTC	CASSWDRGRYYGYTF
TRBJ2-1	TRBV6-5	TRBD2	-	TGTGCCAGCAGTTATAGCGGGAGTAGGGTAAATGAGCAGTTCTTC	CASSYSGSRVNEQFF
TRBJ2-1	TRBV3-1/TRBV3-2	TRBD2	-	TGTGCCAGCAGCGGAGGGACTAGCGGGAGGGCCGAACTGTTCTTC	CASSGGTSGRAELFF
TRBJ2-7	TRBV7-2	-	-	TGTGCCAGCAGCCCATGGGAGGGGGTCTACGAGCAGTACTTC	CASSPWEGVYEQYF
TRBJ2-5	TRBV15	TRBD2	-	TGTGCCACCAGCAGTCTCTACTCCGGACTAGCGGGGGGTCAGACCCAGTACTTC	CATSSLYSGLAGGQTQYF
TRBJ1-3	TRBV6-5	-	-	TGTGCCAGCAGTTACTCGGGAGAAAACACCATATATTTT	CASSYSGENTIYF
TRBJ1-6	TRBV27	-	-	TGTGCCAGCAGTTTATTGGACATCAATTCACCCCTCCACTTT	CASSLLDINSPLHF
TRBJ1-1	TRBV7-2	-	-	TGTGCCAGCAGCTTAGTGGGGAGTAGGGTTGTGGCTGAAGCTTTCTTT	CASSLVGSRVVAEAFF
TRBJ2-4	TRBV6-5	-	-	TGTGCCAGCAGTCCGACCCACCTAGGGGACATTCAGTACTTC	CASSPTHLGDIQYF
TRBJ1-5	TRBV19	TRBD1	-	TGTGCCAGTGAACGGACAGGAGAAATCAGAGTCCAGCATTTT	CASERTGEIRVQHF
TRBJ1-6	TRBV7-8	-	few	TGTGCCAGCAGCTTAGCAACGGATAATTCACCCCTCCACTTT	CASSLATDNSPLHF